A single sample gave rise to the 15 T cell receptor beta chains below, sequenced in a study of blood T cell repertoires in COVID-19. Clones were read by immunoSEQ multiplex PCR, and TCRdb kept only the in-frame ones, dropping some. The sample carries 430,000 or so clones, around nine tenths recorded once. The sequenced sample was PBMCs or T cells enriched from blood (not recorded which). These receptors all stem from a woman aged 40 to 49 who had recovered from COVID-19.

The chain is built from TRBV18 and TRBJ1-3, with D perhaps matching TRBD1 (5 bases). V was clipped by 3 bases and J by 0 bases, with 15 bases between them. The V gene's germline CDR1 is KGHSH and CDR2 LQKENI. This CDR3 region has 17 residues. The CDR3 nucleotides read TGTGCCAGCTCACCGGGGCCCAGGGACTTCTCTGGAAACACCATATATTTT. Protein: CASSPGPRDFSGNTIYF. Drawing the rest from reference TRBV18 and TRBJ1-3, the complete variable domain is NAGVMQNPRHLVRRRGQEARLRCSPMKGHSHVYWYRQLPEEGLKFMVYLQKENIIDESGMPKERFSAEFPKEGPSILRIQQVVRGDSAAYFCASSPGPRDFSGNTIYFGEGSWLTVV.

The chain uses TRBV14 and TRBJ2-2; D may be TRBD2 (6 bases). The V gene lost 4 bases and the J gene lost 3 bases, with 12 bases spanning the gap. The CDR3 sequence is 15 residues long. Germline lookup yields CDR1 SGHDN and CDR2 FVKESK. This CDR3 is CASSLGLFYTGELFF. The CDR3 bases are TGTGCCAGCAGCCTCGGACTATTTTACACCGGGGAGCTGTTTTTT.

This clone was recorded a few times. The chain couples TRBV5-1 to TRBJ1-1, with a possible D match to TRBD1 (5 bases). CDR3 length: 17 residues. V lost 0 bases to trimming and J lost 0 bases, with 15 bases between them. Per germline, CDR1 SGHRS and CDR2 YFSETQ. The CDR3 reads CASSLADVWGMNTEAFF. In nucleotides, the CDR3 is TGCGCCAGCAGCTTGGCCGATGTCTGGGGCATGAACACTGAAGCTTTCTTT.

The chain is built from TRBV3-1 (or the pseudogene TRBV3-2) and TRBJ2-5; 14 bases align to TRBD2. Unmatched junction bases numbered 8, after V lost 4 bases and J lost 10 bases. The germline gives CDR1 LGHDT, CDR2 YNNKEL (reference sequence). CDR3 length: 15 amino acids. The CDR3, as DNA: TGTGCCAGCAGCCCATTTCGACTAGCGGGAGGGATCCAGTACTTC. This encodes CASSPFRLAGGIQYF.

The rearrangement links TRBV6-5 to TRBJ2-7; 7 positions agree with TRBD1. With 2 bases clipped from V and 4 bases from J, the junction kept 8 bases outside the gene matches. CDR1 and CDR2 from the germline V gene are MNHEY and SVGAGI. The CDR3 is 15 residues long. The DNA of the CDR3 is TGTGCCAGCAGTTACGAAGGGGGCGCTCAGTACGAGCAGTACTTC. Amino acids: CASSYEGGAQYEQYF.

The chain has TRBV9 and TRBJ2-4; 8 bases are shared with TRBD2. Losses at the gene ends were 3 bases for V and 1 base for J; bases not matched to a gene: 3. This CDR3 contains 15 residues. Germline CDR1 and CDR2: SGDLS and YYNGEE. CDR3 loop: CASSAGGAAKNIQYF. The CDR3 DNA follows: TGTGCCAGCAGCGCCGGGGGGGCGGCCAAAAACATTCAGTACTTC.

This clone appeared once. The J gene is TRBJ2-3, the V gene TRBV18; 7 bases map to TRBD1. The CDR3 has 15 residues. The germline V gene encodes CDR1 KGHSH and CDR2 LQKENI. V was clipped by 0 bases and J by 5 bases; unmatched bases: 5. The CDR3 bases are TGTGCCAGCTCACCACCCTCCCCAGGGGGAGATACGCAGTATTTT. Translated: CASSPPSPGGDTQYF.

This sequence joins TRBV7-8 and TRBJ2-1, with D hard to call. Germline V lookup: CDR1 SGHVS, CDR2 FQNEAQ. The CDR3 covers 14 residues. The V end was cut by 1 base, the J end by 8 bases, with 12 bases between. The CDR3 sequence is CASSLGARYDEQFF. The CDR3, as DNA: TGTGCCAGCAGCTTAGGGGCACGGTATGATGAGCAGTTCTTC. The whole variable domain, filled in from reference TRBV7-8 and TRBJ2-1, reads GAGVSQSPRYKVAKRGQDVALRCDPISGHVSLFWYQQALGQGPEFLTYFQNEAQLDKSGLPSDRFFAERPEGSVSTLKIQRTQQEDSAVYLCASSLGARYDEQFFGPGTRLTVL.

This clone turned up a few times. The CDR3 sequence is CSVTGSSGQPQHF. The CDR3 coding sequence is TGCAGCGTTACAGGGTCGTCGGGTCAGCCCCAGCATTTT. The V gene is TRBV29-1, the J gene TRBJ1-5, with D tentatively TRBD1 (6 bases). V was pared by 5 bases and J by 6 bases, with 14 bases between. The V gene's germline CDR1 is SQVTM and CDR2 ANQGSEA. This CDR3 contains 13 residues.

Written as DNA, the CDR3 is TGTGCCAGCAGCTTATCGCGGGAGCTGTACGAGCAGTACTTC. Its translation: CASSLSRELYEQYF. The chain joins TRBV7-8 to TRBJ2-7, with 7 bases fitting TRBD2. CDR1 and CDR2 (germline): SGHVS, FQNEAQ. With V trimmed by 2 bases and J by 4 bases, 5 bases remained unmatched. This CDR3 spans 14 amino acids.

V usage is TRBV6-4 and J usage is TRBJ2-2; tentative D call: TRBD1 (5 bases). This CDR3 region has 16 residues. From germline, CDR1 is MRHNA and CDR2 SNTAGT. Trimming took 0 bases from V and 1 from J, leaving 9 bases between them. Here the CDR3 reads CASSDSSRGNTGELFF. The CDR3 nucleotides are TGTGCCAGCAGTGACTCGTCTAGGGGGAACACCGGGGAGCTGTTTTTT.

The V and J genes are TRBV3-1 (or the pseudogene TRBV3-2) and TRBJ2-7; 10 nucleotides line up with TRBD1. Losses at the gene ends were 4 bases for V and 6 bases for J; bases not matched to a gene: 6. CDR3 length: 14 amino acids. Germline lookup yields CDR1 LGHDT and CDR2 YNNKEL (reference sequence). The CDR3 sequence is CASSPTGGRGEQYF. CDR3 DNA: TGTGCCAGCAGCCCGACAGGGGGCAGGGGCGAGCAGTACTTC.

The chain is built from TRBV18 and TRBJ1-1; D is possibly TRBD1 (5 bases). Trimming took 3 bases from V and 3 from J, leaving 11 bases between them. This CDR3 has 14 residues. Germline V gives CDR1 KGHSH, CDR2 LQKENI. This chain's CDR3 is CASSPGLGDTEAFF. The CDR3 DNA reads as TGTGCCAGCTCACCGGGCTTAGGGGACACTGAAGCTTTCTTT.

The V gene is TRBV6-5, the J gene TRBJ2-1; D may be TRBD1 (6 bases). CDR3 length equals 15 residues. Germline CDR1 and CDR2: MNHEY and SVGAGI. Trimming shortened V by 4 bases and J by 0 bases, and 10 bases separated the two germline ends. The DNA for the CDR3 is TGTGCCAGCAGTTTACAGGGCCACTCCTACAATGAGCAGTTCTTC. Protein: CASSLQGHSYNEQFF.

V and J are TRBV7-9 and TRBJ2-1; 9 nucleotides line up with TRBD2. The CDR3 totals 16 residues. CDR1 and CDR2 (germline): SEHNR, FQNEAQ (reference sequence). V lost 5 bases and J lost 7; bases outside the gene matches: 12. CDR3 protein: CASSPPGLARPNEQFF. CDR3 DNA: TGTGCCAGCAGCCCACCGGGACTAGCCCGGCCGAATGAGCAGTTCTTC.